The sequence of this T cell receptor beta chain was determined in a study of blood T cell repertoires in COVID-19. Study summary: PBMCs, B-cell-depleted T cells, or T cells were the source of the cDNA or gDNA that made up the material.

Per the original data handling: Reference gene primer amplification gave estimated nucleated cell counts. Profiling relied on immunoSEQ multiplex PCR, and the TCRdb table lists in-frame clones only, not all of them. The V and J calls and clone size were taken over from that table, and D and trimming were inferred from the DNA. This sample has roughly 260,000 clones, with 88% found just once. This CDR3 region has 13 residues. Trimming took 2 bases from V and 4 from J, leaving 6 bases between them. The germline V gene encodes CDR1 MNHEY and CDR2 SMNVEV (reference sequence). The TCR comes from a man in his 60s who had recovered from COVID-19. The gene calls are TRBV27 and TRBJ2-1; D gene unclear. Sequencing was done on a sample of peripheral blood. CDR3 sequence (DNA): TGTGCCAGCAGTTTAGGGCAGTACAATGAGCAGTTCTTC. Its protein is CASSLGQYNEQFF.